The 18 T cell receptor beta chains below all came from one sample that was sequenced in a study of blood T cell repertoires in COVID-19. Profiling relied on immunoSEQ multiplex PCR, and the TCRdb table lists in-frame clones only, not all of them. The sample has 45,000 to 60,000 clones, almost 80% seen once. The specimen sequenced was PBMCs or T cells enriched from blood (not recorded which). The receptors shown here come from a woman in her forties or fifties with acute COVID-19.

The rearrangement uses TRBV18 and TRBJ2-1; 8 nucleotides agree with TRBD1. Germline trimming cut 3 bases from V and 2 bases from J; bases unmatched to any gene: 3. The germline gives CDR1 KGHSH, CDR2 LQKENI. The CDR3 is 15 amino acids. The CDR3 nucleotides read TGTGCCAGCTCACCTGGACAGGGCCCCTACAATGAGCAGTTCTTC. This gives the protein CASSPGQGPYNEQFF.

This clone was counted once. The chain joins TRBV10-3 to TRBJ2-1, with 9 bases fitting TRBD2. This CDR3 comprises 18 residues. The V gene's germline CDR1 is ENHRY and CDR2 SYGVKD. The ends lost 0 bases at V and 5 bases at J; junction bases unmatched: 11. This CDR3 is CAISESTPLRGGNNEQFF. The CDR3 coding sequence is TGTGCCATCAGTGAGTCGACACCTTTGCGGGGGGGCAACAATGAGCAGTTCTTC.

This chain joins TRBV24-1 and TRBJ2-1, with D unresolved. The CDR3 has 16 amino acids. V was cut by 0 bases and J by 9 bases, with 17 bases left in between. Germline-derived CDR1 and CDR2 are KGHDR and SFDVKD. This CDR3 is CATSDLSGSTRGEQFF. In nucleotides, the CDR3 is TGTGCCACCAGTGATTTGTCCGGTAGTACTCGTGGTGAGCAGTTCTTC.

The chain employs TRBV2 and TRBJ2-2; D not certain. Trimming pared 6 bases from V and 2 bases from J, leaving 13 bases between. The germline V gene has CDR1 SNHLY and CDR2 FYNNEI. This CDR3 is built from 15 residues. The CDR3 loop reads CASRRNSLNTGELFF. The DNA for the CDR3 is TGTGCCAGCAGGAGAAACAGTCTAAACACCGGGGAGCTGTTTTTT.

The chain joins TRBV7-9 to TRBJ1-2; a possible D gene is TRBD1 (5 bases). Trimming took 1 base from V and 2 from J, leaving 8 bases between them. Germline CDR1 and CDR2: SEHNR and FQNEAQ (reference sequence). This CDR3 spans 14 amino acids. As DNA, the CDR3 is TGTGCCAGCAGCTTAGGCAGGGCCAACTATGGCTACACCTTC. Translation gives CASSLGRANYGYTF.

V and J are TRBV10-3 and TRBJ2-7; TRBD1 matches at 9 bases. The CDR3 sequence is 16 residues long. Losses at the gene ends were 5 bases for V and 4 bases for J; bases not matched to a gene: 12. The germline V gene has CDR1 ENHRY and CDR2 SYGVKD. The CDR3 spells CAISPSTGQGWYEQYF. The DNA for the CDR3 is TGTGCCATCAGTCCTTCAACGGGACAGGGATGGTACGAGCAGTACTTC.

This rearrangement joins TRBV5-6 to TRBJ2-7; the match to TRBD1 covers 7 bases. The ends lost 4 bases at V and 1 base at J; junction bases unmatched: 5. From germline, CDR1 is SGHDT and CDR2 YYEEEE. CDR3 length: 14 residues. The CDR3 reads CASSPPGQSYEQYF. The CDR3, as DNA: TGTGCCAGCAGCCCGCCGGGACAGTCCTACGAGCAGTACTTC.

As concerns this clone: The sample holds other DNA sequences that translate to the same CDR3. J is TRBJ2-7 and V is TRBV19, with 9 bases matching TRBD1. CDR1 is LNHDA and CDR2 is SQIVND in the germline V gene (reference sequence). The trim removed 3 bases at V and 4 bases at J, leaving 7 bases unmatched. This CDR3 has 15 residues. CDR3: CASSIGGTGSYEQYF. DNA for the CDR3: TGTGCCAGTAGTATTGGTGGGACAGGGAGTTACGAGCAGTACTTC.

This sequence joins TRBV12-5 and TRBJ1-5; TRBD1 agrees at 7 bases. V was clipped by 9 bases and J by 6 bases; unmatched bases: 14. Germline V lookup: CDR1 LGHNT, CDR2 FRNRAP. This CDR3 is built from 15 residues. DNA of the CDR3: TGTGCTAGCGGACAGGCGCCCCTAGACGGTCAGCCCCAGCATTTT. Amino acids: CASGQAPLDGQPQHF.

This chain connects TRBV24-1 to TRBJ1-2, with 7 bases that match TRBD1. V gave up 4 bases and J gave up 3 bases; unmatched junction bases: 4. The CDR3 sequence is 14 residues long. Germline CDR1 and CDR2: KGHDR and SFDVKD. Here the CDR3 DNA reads TGTGCCACCAGTGACCCCGGGACAGACTATGGCTACACCTTC. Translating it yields CATSDPGTDYGYTF.

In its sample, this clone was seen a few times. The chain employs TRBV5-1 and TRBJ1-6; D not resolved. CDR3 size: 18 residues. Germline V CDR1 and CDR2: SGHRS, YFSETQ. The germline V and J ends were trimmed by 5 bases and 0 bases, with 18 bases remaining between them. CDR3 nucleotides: TGCGCCAGCAGGGTGGAATGGAGCCCGCTCTCCTATAATTCACCCCTCCACTTT. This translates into CASRVEWSPLSYNSPLHF.

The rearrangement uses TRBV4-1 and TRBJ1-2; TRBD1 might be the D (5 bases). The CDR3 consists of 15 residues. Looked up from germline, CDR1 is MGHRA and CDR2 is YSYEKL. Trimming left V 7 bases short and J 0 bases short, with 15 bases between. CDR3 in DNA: TGCGCCAGCATCCCCGACAGTGCGGCTAACTATGGCTACACCTTC. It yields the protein CASIPDSAANYGYTF.

CDR3 residues: CASSLGTGPGAKNIQYF. The CDR3 DNA is TGCGCCAGCAGCCTAGGGACAGGGCCGGGGGCCAAAAACATTCAGTACTTC. The rearrangement links TRBV5-1 to TRBJ2-4, with TRBD1 matching over 9 bases. Trimming cost V 4 bases and J 1 base; bases outside gene matches: 9. The CDR3 has 17 residues. The germline gives CDR1 SGHRS, CDR2 YFSETQ.

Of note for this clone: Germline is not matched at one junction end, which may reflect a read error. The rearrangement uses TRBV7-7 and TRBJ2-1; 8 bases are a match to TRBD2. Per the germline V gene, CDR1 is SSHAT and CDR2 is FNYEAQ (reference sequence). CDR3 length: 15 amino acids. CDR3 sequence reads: CASSLGSSGYNEQFF. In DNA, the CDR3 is TGTGCTAGCAGCTTAGGATCTAGCGGGTACAATGAGCAGTTCTTC.

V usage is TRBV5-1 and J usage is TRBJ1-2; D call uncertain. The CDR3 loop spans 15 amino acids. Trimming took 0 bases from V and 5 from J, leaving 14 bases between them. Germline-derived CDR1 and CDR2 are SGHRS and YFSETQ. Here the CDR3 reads CASSLAMGFGYGYTF. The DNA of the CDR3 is TGCGCCAGCAGCTTGGCCATGGGCTTTGGATATGGCTACACCTTC.

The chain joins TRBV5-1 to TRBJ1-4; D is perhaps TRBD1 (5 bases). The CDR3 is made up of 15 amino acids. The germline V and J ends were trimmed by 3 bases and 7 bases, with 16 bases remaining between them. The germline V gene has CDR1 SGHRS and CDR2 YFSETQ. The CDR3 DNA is TGCGCCAGCAGCTCCGAGGGGCGGGGAAGTGAAAAACTGTTTTTT. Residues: CASSSEGRGSEKLFF.

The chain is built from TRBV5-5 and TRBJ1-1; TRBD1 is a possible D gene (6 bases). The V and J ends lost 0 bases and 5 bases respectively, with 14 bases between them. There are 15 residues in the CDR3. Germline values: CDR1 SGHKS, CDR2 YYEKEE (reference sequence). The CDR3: CASSLVQGMRTEAFF. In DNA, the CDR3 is TGTGCCAGCAGCTTGGTACAGGGTATGCGGACTGAAGCTTTCTTT.

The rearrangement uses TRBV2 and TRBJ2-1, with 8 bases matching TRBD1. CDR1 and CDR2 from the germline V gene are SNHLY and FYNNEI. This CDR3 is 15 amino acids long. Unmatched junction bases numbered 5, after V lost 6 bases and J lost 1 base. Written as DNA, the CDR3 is TGTGCCAGCAGGGACAGGGAAATATCCTACAATGAGCAGTTCTTC. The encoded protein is CASRDREISYNEQFF.